These 28 T cell receptor beta chains were all obtained from the same sample, sequenced in a study of blood T cell repertoires in COVID-19. Measured with immunoSEQ multiplex PCR; TCRdb has only the in-frame clones, and not every one. This table has tens of thousands of clones, 75% to 85% appearing once. The sample taken for sequencing was peripheral blood. These receptor sequences come from an older woman with acute or convalescent COVID-19.

The sample holds a few counts of this clone. The rearrangement joins TRBV5-4 to TRBJ2-7; tentative D call: TRBD1 (8 bases). V lost 0 bases, J lost 4 bases, and 17 bases lay in between. The CDR3 is made up of 16 amino acids. Per germline, CDR1 SGHNT and CDR2 YYREEE (reference sequence). This CDR3 reads CASSLGGGQGAYEQYF. The CDR3 coding sequence is TGTGCCAGCAGCTTGGGCGGGGGCCAGGGGGCTTACGAGCAGTACTTC. Supplemented by reference TRBV5-4 and TRBJ2-7, the full variable domain reads ETGVTQSPTHLIKTRGQQVTLRCSSQSGHNTVSWYQQALGQGPQFIFQYYREEENGRGNFPPRFSGLQFPNYSSELNVNALELDDSALYLCASSLGGGQGAYEQYFGPGTRLTVT.

The CDR3 reads CASSLGGAASSYEQYF. The CDR3 coding sequence is TGTGCCAGCAGCTTAGGTGGCGCGGCGAGCTCCTACGAGCAGTACTTC. This chain connects TRBV7-2 to TRBJ2-7, with D hard to call. From germline, CDR1 is SGHTA and CDR2 FQGNSA. The CDR3 is 16 residues long. V shed 1 base and J shed 0 bases, with 13 bases lying between them.

J is TRBJ1-3 and V is TRBV20-1; no reliable D call. From germline, CDR1 is DFQATT and CDR2 SNEGSKA (reference sequence). Trimming pared 4 bases from V and 7 bases from J, leaving 8 bases between. The CDR3 spans 11 residues. The CDR3 spells CSANKENTIYF. The CDR3 nucleotides are TGCAGTGCTAATAAAGAGAACACCATATATTTT.

V gene TRBV3-1 (or the pseudogene TRBV3-2) combines with J gene TRBJ2-1, with TRBD2 matching over 8 bases. The CDR3 is 16 residues long. V was pared by 3 bases and J by 6 bases, with 10 bases of the junction left unmatched. Germline assignment: CDR1 LGHDT and CDR2 YNNKEL (reference sequence). CDR3 nucleotides: TGTGCCAGCAGCCAGGTAGGAGCGGGGGCTATCAATGAGCAGTTCTTC. Encoded protein: CASSQVGAGAINEQFF.

This clone was seen only a few times. CDR3 sequence: CASSRQNQPQHF. The CDR3 bases are TGTGCCAGCAGCCGACAGAATCAGCCCCAGCATTTT. The V and J genes are TRBV5-6 and TRBJ1-5; the D gene is possibly TRBD1 (5 bases). The germline V and J ends were trimmed by 4 bases and 4 bases, with 6 bases remaining between them. Germline CDR1 is SGHDT and CDR2 is YYEEEE. This CDR3 has 12 residues. Full variable domain (missing parts from reference TRBV5-6 and TRBJ1-5): DAGVTQSPTHLIKTRGQQVTLRCSPKSGHDTVSWYQQALGQGPQFIFQYYEEEERQRGNFPDRFSGHQFPNYSSELNVNALLLGDSALYLCASSRQNQPQHFGDGTRLSIL.

The rearrangement joins TRBV10-3 to TRBJ2-1; D may be TRBD2 (6 bases). In germline, CDR1 is ENHRY, CDR2 SYGVKD. CDR3 length equals 17 residues. Trimming stripped 8 bases from V and 0 bases from J, with 20 bases between. The CDR3 region has the DNA TGTGCCATCGCCCCTTCTAGCGCAAAGCACTCCTACAATGAGCAGTTCTTC. It specifies CAIAPSSAKHSYNEQFF.

The V call is TRBV27, the J call TRBJ2-7; 8 bases align to TRBD2. The CDR3 contains 16 residues. Germline V gene sequence: CDR1 MNHEY, CDR2 SMNVEV (reference sequence). After removal of 5 bases from V and 0 bases from J, the junction contained 9 bases not matched to a gene. The CDR3: CASSGRTSSNSYEQYF. In nucleotides, the CDR3 is TGTGCCAGCAGTGGCCGGACTAGCTCAAACTCCTACGAGCAGTACTTC.

The rearrangement joins TRBV5-1 to TRBJ2-2, with 7 positions matching TRBD2. This CDR3 contains 15 residues. Germline V gives CDR1 SGHRS, CDR2 YFSETQ. With V trimmed by 4 bases and J by 6 bases, 9 bases remained unmatched. CDR3 region: CASSAPGGFPGELFF. As DNA, the CDR3 is TGCGCCAGCAGCGCCCCGGGGGGATTCCCCGGGGAGCTGTTTTTT.

The chain couples TRBV24-1 to TRBJ2-1; D might be TRBD1 (6 bases). This CDR3 is built from 15 residues. Trimming took 1 base from V and 6 from J, leaving 12 bases between them. Germline loops: CDR1 KGHDR, CDR2 SFDVKD. The DNA of the CDR3 is TGTGCCACCAGTGATTTCCAAGGACAGAGCAATGAGCAGTTCTTC. It translates to CATSDFQGQSNEQFF.

This chain connects TRBV5-1 to TRBJ1-5; possible D gene TRBD1, 5 bases. CDR3 size: 14 residues. V lost 0 bases and J lost 4, with 8 bases in between. The V gene's germline CDR1 is SGHRS and CDR2 YFSETQ. The CDR3 region has the DNA TGCGCCAGCAGCTTGGGTGACAGAAATCAGCCCCAGCATTTT. As protein: CASSLGDRNQPQHF.

V is TRBV19 and J is TRBJ1-4; D gene ambiguous. CDR1 and CDR2 (germline): LNHDA, SQIVND (reference sequence). The CDR3 extends over 15 amino acids. Trimming removed 3 bases from V and 1 base from J, with 9 bases in between. The CDR3 bases are TGTGCCAGTAGTATCGGTAGTCAAACTAATGAAAAACTGTTTTTT. This translates into CASSIGSQTNEKLFF.

About this clone itself: This CDR3 is also generated by other DNA sequences in the sample. The chain couples TRBV2 to TRBJ1-1; D perhaps matches TRBD1 (5 bases). This CDR3 is built from 13 residues. The germline V gene has CDR1 SNHLY and CDR2 FYNNEI. Trimming removed 6 bases at V and 1 base at J, with 9 bases between. For the CDR3, the DNA is TGTGCCAGCAGAGCCGACAGGAACACTGAAGCTTTCTTT. This gives the protein CASRADRNTEAFF.

This rearrangement joins TRBV3-1 (or the pseudogene TRBV3-2) to TRBJ1-2, with 9 bases fitting TRBD1. Germline values: CDR1 LGHDT, CDR2 YNNKEL (reference sequence). The V segment lost 2 bases and the J segment 4 bases; nucleotides outside the gene matches: 2. The CDR3 has 14 residues. The CDR3 protein is CASSQSGQGYGYTF. In DNA form, the CDR3 reads TGTGCCAGCAGCCAATCGGGACAGGGCTATGGCTACACCTTC.

The chain carries TRBV3-1 (or the pseudogene TRBV3-2) and TRBJ2-1; 9 bases are shared with TRBD2. Germline loops: CDR1 LGHDT, CDR2 YNNKEL (reference sequence). The CDR3 totals 15 residues. V shed 3 bases and J 5 bases; nucleotides not matched to a gene: 5. In DNA form, the CDR3 reads TGTGCCAGCAGCCACCCCCTAGCGGGGCACAATGAGCAGTTCTTC. Translated, it gives CASSHPLAGHNEQFF.

This rearrangement joins TRBV20-1 to TRBJ2-1, with unresolved D. Between the trimmed V and J ends, which lost 5 bases and 7 bases, there was a span of 6 bases. Germline CDR1 is DFQATT and CDR2 is SNEGSKA (reference sequence). This CDR3 contains 10 residues. As DNA, the CDR3 is TGCAGTGCTGCGCCGAATGAGCAGTTCTTC. This encodes CSAAPNEQFF.

A single count supports this clone. The J gene is TRBJ1-2, the V gene TRBV28; D possibly corresponds to TRBD1 (5 bases). Trimming cost V 6 bases and J 10 bases, with 21 bases left between them. This CDR3 region has 14 residues. Germline CDR1 is MDHEN and CDR2 is SYDVKM. In nucleotides, the CDR3 is TGTGCCAGCAGAGTAGCGGGGGACGGGTGGGTCTACACCTTC. Its translation is CASRVAGDGWVYTF.

The rearrangement links TRBV21-1 to TRBJ2-7; the DNA was not used to check the table's D call, TRBD2. TRBV21-1 is tagged as a pseudogene. The CDR3 sequence is 15 residues long. CDR3: CASSKALGGPNEQYF. The CDR3 DNA reads as TGTGCCAGCAGCAAAGCCCTCGGGGGACCTAACGAGCAGTACTTC.

The chain carries TRBV3-1 (or the pseudogene TRBV3-2) and TRBJ1-1; 8 nucleotides line up with TRBD1. Germline lookup yields CDR1 LGHDT and CDR2 YNNKEL (reference sequence). The V segment lost 4 bases and the J segment 12 bases; nucleotides outside the gene matches: 7. The CDR3 covers 12 residues. The CDR3 sequence is CASSRGTGPTFF. In DNA, the CDR3 is TGTGCCAGCAGCCGGGGGACAGGTCCGACTTTCTTT.

This chain connects TRBV12-5 to TRBJ2-7; TRBD1 agrees at 9 bases. The CDR3 extends over 19 amino acids. The ends lost 1 base at V and 9 bases at J; junction bases unmatched: 22. Per the germline V gene, CDR1 is LGHNT and CDR2 is FRNRAP. In DNA form, the CDR3 reads TGTGCTAGTGGTTTGGCCACTATCAACATAGGACAGGGGCCGAGGGGGCAGTACTTC. Its translation: CASGLATINIGQGPRGQYF.

The chain combines TRBV5-6 with TRBJ1-5, with 8 bases identical to TRBD1. CDR3 size: 15 residues. Germline V gene lookup returns CDR1 SGHDT and CDR2 YYEEEE. With 4 bases clipped from V and 1 base from J, the junction kept 4 bases outside the gene matches. The CDR3, as DNA: TGTGCCAGCAGCCCAGGGGGCTCGAGCAATCAGCCCCAGCATTTT. Amino acids: CASSPGGSSNQPQHF.

This rearrangement joins TRBV18 to TRBJ1-1, with 7 bases fitting TRBD1. This CDR3 is built from 19 residues. Germline V CDR1 and CDR2: KGHSH, LQKENI. With V trimmed by 5 bases and J by 8 bases, 26 bases remained unmatched. CDR3 region: CASSTLQLRGPGPIIEAFF. The CDR3 DNA follows: TGTGCCAGCTCAACCCTACAACTAAGGGGGCCGGGACCCATAATCGAAGCTTTCTTT.

The V and J genes are TRBV7-9 and TRBJ1-3, with D hard to call. The ends were cut back, 3 bases at V and 0 bases at J, with 9 bases in the middle. The CDR3 is made up of 15 amino acids. CDR1 is SEHNR, CDR2 FQNEAQ, per germline (reference sequence). In nucleotides, the CDR3 is TGTGCCAGCAGCTTTTTTCCACACTCTGGAAACACCATATATTTT. Translated, it gives CASSFFPHSGNTIYF.

The chain has TRBV5-6 and TRBJ2-7, with 9 bases identical to TRBD1. This CDR3 is built from 16 residues. The V and J ends lost 4 bases and 0 bases, in that order; junction bases with no gene match: 8. The germline CDR1 and CDR2 sequences are SGHDT and YYEEEE. DNA of the CDR3: TGTGCCAGCAGCCCCAAATGGGACAGGGTCTCCTACGAGCAGTACTTC. It specifies CASSPKWDRVSYEQYF.

Only a few counts were recorded for this clone. V usage is TRBV15 and J usage is TRBJ2-2; TRBD1 matches at 7 bases. V lost 0 bases, J lost 6 bases, and 1 base stayed unmatched. The germline V gene has CDR1 LNHNV and CDR2 YYDKDF (reference sequence). The CDR3 is made up of 14 amino acids. The CDR3, as DNA: TGTGCCACCAGCAGAGATAGGGGGCCCGGGGAGCTGTTTTTT. Translation: CATSRDRGPGELFF.

This chain links TRBV2 with TRBJ1-5, with D possibly matching TRBD1 (6 bases). Germline values: CDR1 SNHLY, CDR2 FYNNEI. The ends were cut back, 6 bases at V and 3 bases at J, with 15 bases in the middle. This CDR3 contains 15 residues. This CDR3 is CASREWTEHNQPQHF. The CDR3 DNA reads as TGTGCCAGCAGGGAATGGACAGAACACAATCAGCCCCAGCATTTT. The whole variable domain, filled in from reference TRBV2 and TRBJ1-5, reads EPEVTQTPSHQVTQMGQEVILRCVPISNHLYFYWYRQILGQKVEFLVSFYNNEISEKSEIFDDQFSVERPDGSNFTLKIRSTKLEDSAMYFCASREWTEHNQPQHFGDGTRLSIL.

In its sample, this clone was seen once. The chain has TRBV29-1 and TRBJ1-1; 10 positions agree with TRBD1. The CDR3 runs to 16 residues. Germline values: CDR1 SQVTM, CDR2 ANQGSEA. With V trimmed by 6 bases and J by 1 base, 11 bases remained unmatched. The chain's CDR3 is CSVPRDRGIGNTEAFF. CDR3 coding DNA: TGCAGCGTCCCCCGGGACAGGGGCATCGGGAACACTGAAGCTTTCTTT.

The chain has TRBV7-2 and TRBJ1-1; TRBD1 matches at 9 bases. The germline V gene has CDR1 SGHTA and CDR2 FQGNSA. The CDR3 has 15 residues. V shed 3 bases, J shed 4 bases, and the junction held 6 bases outside the gene matches. CDR3 DNA sequence: TGTGCCAGCAGCTTCCCGGGACAGGGTTTCACTGAAGCTTTCTTT. It encodes CASSFPGQGFTEAFF.

The chain joins TRBV18 to TRBJ1-1; D might be TRBD1 (5 bases). Germline V lookup: CDR1 KGHSH, CDR2 LQKENI. The CDR3 runs 15 residues. V lost 2 bases and J 1 base, leaving 11 bases between the germline ends. The CDR3 sequence: CASSPSARENTEAFF. The DNA for the CDR3 is TGTGCCAGCTCACCATCTGCCAGGGAGAACACTGAAGCTTTCTTT.